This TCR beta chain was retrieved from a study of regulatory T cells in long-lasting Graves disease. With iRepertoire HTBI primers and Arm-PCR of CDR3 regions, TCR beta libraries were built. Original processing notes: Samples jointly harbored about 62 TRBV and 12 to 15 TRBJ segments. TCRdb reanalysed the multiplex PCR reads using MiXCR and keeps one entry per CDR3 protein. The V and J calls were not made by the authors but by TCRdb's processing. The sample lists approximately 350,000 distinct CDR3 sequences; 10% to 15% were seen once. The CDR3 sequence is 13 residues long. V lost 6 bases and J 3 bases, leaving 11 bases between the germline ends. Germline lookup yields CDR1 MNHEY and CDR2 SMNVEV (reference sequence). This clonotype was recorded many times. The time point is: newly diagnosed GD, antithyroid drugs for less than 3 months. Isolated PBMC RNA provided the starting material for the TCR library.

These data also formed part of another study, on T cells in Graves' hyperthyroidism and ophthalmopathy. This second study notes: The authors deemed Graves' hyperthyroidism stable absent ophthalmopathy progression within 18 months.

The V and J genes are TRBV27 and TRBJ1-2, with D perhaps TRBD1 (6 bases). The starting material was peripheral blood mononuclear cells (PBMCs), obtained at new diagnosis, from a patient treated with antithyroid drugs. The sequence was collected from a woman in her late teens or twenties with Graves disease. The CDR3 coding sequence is TGTGCCAGCAGCCTACAGGGCGACTATGGCTACACCTTC. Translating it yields CASSLQGDYGYTF.